The 20 T cell receptor beta chains given below trace back to one sample, sequenced in a study of T cells in Graves' hyperthyroidism and ophthalmopathy. Amplification targeted TCR beta CDR3 regions from RNA transcripts. The study used the HTBI primer set for a first-round RT-PCR of the TCR CDR3. TCRdb called the multiplex PCR reads again in MiXCR, with one record for every CDR3 protein. Of over 650,000 distinct CDR3 sequences in the sample, just under 45% were seen once. What was sequenced was peripheral blood or thyroid tissue (not recorded which). The source is an adult man with Graves' disease, either hyperthyroidism or ophthalmopathy (not recorded which).

This clonotype was detected a few times. The chain recombines TRBV7-2 with TRBJ1-5; D ambiguous. Germline CDR1 is SGHTA and CDR2 is FQGNSA. CDR3 length: 16 amino acids. V was pared by 1 base and J by 6 bases, with 16 bases between. The DNA of the CDR3 is TGTGCCAGCAGCTTAGAGGCCCCGGGCTTAGGTCAGCCCCAGCATTTT. This translates into CASSLEAPGLGQPQHF.

This clonotype was seen a handful of times. This rearrangement joins TRBV7-9 to TRBJ1-4, with TRBD1 matching over 7 bases. This CDR3 region has 17 residues. Unmatched junction bases numbered 16, after V lost 6 bases and J lost 6 bases. Germline V gene lookup returns CDR1 SEHNR and CDR2 FQNEAQ (reference sequence). The CDR3 here is CASSYPSGGDFDEKLFF. The CDR3 nucleotides read TGTGCCAGCAGTTACCCTTCAGGGGGAGACTTTGATGAAAAACTGTTTTTT.

This rearrangement joins TRBV19 to TRBJ1-1; 8 bases are a match to TRBD1. The germline V gene has CDR1 LNHDA and CDR2 SQIVND (reference sequence). The CDR3 covers 14 residues. J lost 2 bases, V lost 4 bases, and 3 bases had no gene match. The CDR3 nucleotides are TGTGCCAGTAGTAAGGGACAGGACAACACTGAAGCTTTCTTT. It codes for CASSKGQDNTEAFF. The variable domain in full, with the rest retrieved from reference TRBV19 and TRBJ1-1, is DGGITQSPKYLFRKEGQNVTLSCEQNLNHDAMYWYRQDPGQGLRLIYYSQIVNDFQKGDIAEGYSVSREKKESFPLTVTSAQKNPTAFYLCASSKGQDNTEAFFGQGTRLTVV.

This clonotype was counted only a few times. V is TRBV19 and J is TRBJ1-2; maybe TRBD1 (5 bases). Trimming shortened V by 6 bases and J by 4 bases, and 18 bases separated the two germline ends. Germline assignment: CDR1 LNHDA and CDR2 SQIVND (reference sequence). The CDR3 is 15 amino acids. In nucleotides, the CDR3 is TGTGCCAGTAGCCCTGACGGGGACGGGAGCTATGGCTACACCTTC. Amino acids: CASSPDGDGSYGYTF.

This chain uses TRBV10-3 with TRBJ2-7, with 7 bases fitting TRBD1. This CDR3 is 13 amino acids long. Germline trimming cut 8 bases from V and 3 bases from J; bases unmatched to any gene: 7. In germline, CDR1 is ENHRY, CDR2 SYGVKD. The CDR3 protein is CAIAKQGSYEQYF. In DNA, the CDR3 is TGTGCCATCGCCAAACAGGGGAGCTACGAGCAGTACTTC.

The chain uses TRBV6-5 and TRBJ1-1, with D perhaps matching TRBD1 (5 bases). CDR1 is MNHEY, CDR2 SVGAGI, per germline. V was pared by 5 bases and J by 4 bases, with 11 bases between. The CDR3 runs to 13 residues. As DNA, the CDR3 is TGTGCCAGCAGTACATTGGGGGGCACTGAAGCTTTCTTT. This sequence encodes CASSTLGGTEAFF.

In this sample, this clonotype turned up many times. CDR3 in amino acids: CAAGDPHTDEQYF. The CDR3 bases are TGTGCCGCCGGGGACCCTCACACTGACGAGCAGTACTTC. The chain recombines TRBV24-1 with TRBJ2-7, with D perhaps assigned TRBD1 or TRBD2 (5 bases each). The CDR3 has 13 residues. Germline V gives CDR1 KGHDR, CDR2 SFDVKD. Trimming took 12 bases from V and 5 from J, leaving 19 bases between them.

This chain uses TRBV20-1 with TRBJ2-7; 10 nucleotides agree with TRBD2. Germline V gene sequence: CDR1 DFQATT, CDR2 SNEGSKA (reference sequence). V lost 3 bases to trimming and J lost 2 bases; unmatched junction nucleotides: 4. The CDR3 loop spans 14 amino acids. CDR3 residues: CSARMSGGAYEQYF. The CDR3 bases are TGCAGTGCTAGGATGAGCGGGGGGGCCTACGAGCAGTACTTC.

Details on this clonotype: Germline and junction disagree at one end, which may indicate a read error. The chain is built from TRBV10-3 and TRBJ2-2; D call uncertain. The V gene's germline CDR1 is ENHRY and CDR2 SYGVKD. The CDR3 spans 11 residues. The DNA for the CDR3 is TGTGCCAGCAGTGAGTTAGGGGAGCTGTTTTTT. Amino acids: CASSELGELFF.

This chain uses TRBV4-1 with TRBJ2-7; 9 nucleotides line up with TRBD1. The CDR3 is made up of 15 amino acids. Germline V gene sequence: CDR1 MGHRA, CDR2 YSYEKL. Trimming removed 4 bases from V and 4 bases from J; junction bases left unmatched: 8. CDR3 DNA sequence: TGCGCCAGCAGCCCCCGGACAGGGGTTGGTTACGAGCAGTACTTC. Its translation is CASSPRTGVGYEQYF.

Ten or more counts support this clonotype. The J gene is TRBJ2-6, the V gene TRBV19; unclear D gene. Trimming removed 8 bases at V and 2 bases at J, with 10 bases between. Germline V gene lookup returns CDR1 LNHDA and CDR2 SQIVND (reference sequence). The CDR3 is 14 amino acids. The CDR3 nucleotides are TGTGCCAGTCGAGCGCCAGCTGGGGCCAACGTCCTGACTTTC. This codes for CASRAPAGANVLTF.

This clonotype appeared a single time. Mismatch with germline at one junction end may stem from a read error. The chain is built from TRBV6-5 and TRBJ2-7; D is perhaps TRBD1 (6 bases). This CDR3 has 14 residues. CDR1 is MNHEY, CDR2 SVGAGI, per germline. The CDR3 sequence: CAISYRDTSYEQYF. Written as DNA, the CDR3 is TGTGCCATCAGTTACCGGGACACGTCCTACGAGCAGTACTTC.

This clonotype was seen a handful of times. The J gene is TRBJ1-2, the V gene TRBV7-9; D unclear. CDR3 length: 13 amino acids. Trimming cost V 5 bases and J 0 bases, with 7 bases left between them. Germline-derived CDR1 and CDR2 are SEHNR and FQNEAQ (reference sequence). DNA for the CDR3: TGTGCCAGCAGCCCCCAGGCTAACTATGGCTACACCTTC. Translated: CASSPQANYGYTF. The whole variable domain, filled in from reference TRBV7-9 and TRBJ1-2, reads DTGVSQNPRHKITKRGQNVTFRCDPISEHNRLYWYRQTLGQGPEFLTYFQNEAQLEKSRLLSDRFSAERPKGSFSTLEIQRTEQGDSAMYLCASSPQANYGYTFGSGTRLTVV.

Only a few counts were recorded for this clonotype. The chain employs TRBV13 and TRBJ1-4; TRBD1 agrees at 7 bases. This CDR3 contains 15 residues. V was clipped by 3 bases and J by 4 bases; unmatched bases: 5. Germline CDR1 and CDR2: PRHDT and FYEKMQ (reference sequence). CDR3 DNA: TGTGCCAGCAGCTTCCCGGGACAGAGTAATGAAAAACTGTTTTTT. This encodes CASSFPGQSNEKLFF.

The chain combines TRBV20-1 with TRBJ2-7; 9 positions match TRBD1. With 2 bases clipped from V and 6 bases from J, the junction kept 5 bases outside the gene matches. In germline, CDR1 is DFQATT, CDR2 SNEGSKA (reference sequence). The CDR3 consists of 13 residues. The chain's CDR3 is CSARWTGAVEQYF. DNA for the CDR3: TGCAGTGCTAGATGGACAGGGGCAGTCGAGCAGTACTTC.

This clonotype has just a few counts. This chain connects TRBV7-9 to TRBJ2-7, with 9 nucleotides matching TRBD1. V was pared by 2 bases and J by 3 bases, with 5 bases of the junction left unmatched. CDR1 SEHNR and CDR2 FQNEAQ come from the germline V gene (reference sequence). The CDR3 extends over 15 amino acids. The CDR3 is CASSLLTGGVYEQYF. DNA of the CDR3: TGTGCCAGCAGCTTACTGACAGGGGGGGTCTACGAGCAGTACTTC. Full variable domain (outside the CDR3, taken from reference TRBV7-9 and TRBJ2-7): DTGVSQNPRHKITKRGQNVTFRCDPISEHNRLYWYRQTLGQGPEFLTYFQNEAQLEKSRLLSDRFSAERPKGSFSTLEIQRTEQGDSAMYLCASSLLTGGVYEQYFGPGTRLTVT.

This chain connects TRBV20-1 to TRBJ2-7; 8 bases match TRBD2. The germline CDR1 and CDR2 sequences are DFQATT and SNEGSKA (reference sequence). This CDR3 is built from 15 residues. Trimming cost V 0 bases and J 2 bases; bases outside gene matches: 6. Here the CDR3 reads CSARDGLAGTYEQYF. The DNA for the CDR3 is TGCAGTGCTAGAGATGGCCTAGCGGGCACCTACGAGCAGTACTTC.

This clonotype was counted at least ten times. The V and J genes are TRBV6-5 and TRBJ1-5; a weak D match, TRBD1 (5 bases). The CDR3 extends over 13 amino acids. The germline gives CDR1 MNHEY, CDR2 SVGAGI. Trimming took off 6 bases at V and 3 bases at J, with 9 bases between the two ends. CDR3 sequence: CASRDINNQPQHF. The DNA for the CDR3 is TGTGCCAGCAGGGACATAAACAATCAGCCCCAGCATTTT.

A remark on this clonotype: The junction differs from germline at one of its ends, possibly a read error. This chain uses TRBV24-1 with TRBJ1-6; 7 nucleotides align to TRBD1. CDR3 length: 16 amino acids. CDR1 and CDR2 from the germline V gene are KGHDR and SFDVKD. The CDR3 protein is CASSDSRQGRNSPLHF. The CDR3, as DNA: TGTGCCAGCAGTGATTCTAGACAGGGTCGAAATTCACCCCTCCACTTT.

This clonotype was observed at least ten times. This rearrangement joins TRBV29-1 to TRBJ2-7; the D gene is possibly TRBD1 (6 bases). The ends were cut back, 4 bases at V and 7 bases at J, with 14 bases in the middle. Germline V CDR1 and CDR2: SQVTM, ANQGSEA. The CDR3 covers 12 residues. CDR3 region: CSVVRGPGEQYF. The CDR3 DNA follows: TGCAGCGTTGTCAGGGGACCTGGGGAGCAGTACTTC.